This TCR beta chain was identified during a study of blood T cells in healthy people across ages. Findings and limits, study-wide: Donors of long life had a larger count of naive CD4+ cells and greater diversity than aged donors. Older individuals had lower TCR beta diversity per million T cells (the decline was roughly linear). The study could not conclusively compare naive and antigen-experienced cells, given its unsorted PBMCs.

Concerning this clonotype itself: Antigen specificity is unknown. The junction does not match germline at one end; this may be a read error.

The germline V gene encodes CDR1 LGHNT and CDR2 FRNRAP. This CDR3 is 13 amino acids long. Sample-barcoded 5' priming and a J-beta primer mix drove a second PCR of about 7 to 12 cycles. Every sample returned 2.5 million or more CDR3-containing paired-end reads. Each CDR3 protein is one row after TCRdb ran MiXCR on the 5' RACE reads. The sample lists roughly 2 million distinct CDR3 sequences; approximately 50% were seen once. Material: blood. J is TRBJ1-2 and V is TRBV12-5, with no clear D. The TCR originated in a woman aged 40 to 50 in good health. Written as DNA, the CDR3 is TGTGCTAGGGGTTTGGGTGTTAATGAGGGCTACACCTTC. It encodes CARGLGVNEGYTF. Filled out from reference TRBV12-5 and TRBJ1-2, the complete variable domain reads DARVTQTPRHKVTEMGQEVTMRCQPILGHNTVFWYRQTMMQGLELLAYFRNRAPLDDSGMPKDRFSAEMPDATLATLKIQPSEPRDSAVYFCARGLGVNEGYTFGSGTRLTVV.